Below are 7 T cell receptor beta chains sequenced from a single sample in a study of blood T cell repertoires in COVID-19. Data came from immunoSEQ multiplex PCR; TCRdb stores just in-frame clones and leaves some out. The data contain 380,000 or so clones, 70% to 90% of them singletons. The sample consisted of PBMCs or T cells enriched from blood (not recorded which). The receptors shown here come from a woman in her thirties or forties with acute COVID-19.

The V call is TRBV2, the J call TRBJ1-2; D not certain. The V end was cut by 10 bases, the J end by 9 bases, with 12 bases between. CDR3 size: 10 residues. Germline values: CDR1 SNHLY, CDR2 FYNNEI. As DNA, the CDR3 is TGTGCCAACTATAGGAGGAGCTACACCTTC. Translation gives CANYRRSYTF.

The chain employs TRBV11-2 and TRBJ2-2; TRBD2 is a possible D gene (5 bases). This CDR3 has 15 residues. Between the trimmed V and J ends, which lost 3 bases and 5 bases, there was a span of 13 bases. The germline CDR1 and CDR2 sequences are SGHAT and FQNNGV. CDR3 sequence: CASSLAPRETGELFF. The DNA of the CDR3 is TGTGCCAGCAGCTTGGCCCCGAGGGAAACCGGGGAGCTGTTTTTT.

The rearrangement joins TRBV7-8 to TRBJ2-2; TRBD2 matches 12 bases. This CDR3 region has 22 residues. The V gene end was trimmed by 5 bases and the J gene end by 1 base; junction bases not matched to a gene: 20. CDR1 and CDR2 (germline): SGHVS, FQNEAQ. The CDR3 region is CASSRGPTGGLAGLQNTGELFF. The DNA of the CDR3 is TGTGCCAGCAGCAGAGGGCCGACAGGGGGACTAGCGGGCCTGCAGAACACCGGGGAGCTGTTTTTT.

This rearrangement joins TRBV19 to TRBJ2-1; 11 nucleotides line up with TRBD1. The J segment lost 9 bases and the V segment lost 6 bases, leaving 13 bases of the junction unmatched. Germline V gene sequence: CDR1 LNHDA, CDR2 SQIVND (reference sequence). This CDR3 spans 16 amino acids. The CDR3 sequence is CASSLYGTGGFSEQFF. CDR3 bases: TGTGCCAGTAGCCTTTACGGGACAGGGGGTTTCAGTGAGCAGTTCTTC.

V gene TRBV19 combines with J gene TRBJ1-5; the D gene is possibly TRBD1 (6 bases). The V and J ends lost 9 bases and 0 bases respectively, with 18 bases between them. CDR3 length: 16 amino acids. Germline V lookup: CDR1 LNHDA, CDR2 SQIVND (reference sequence). The CDR3 DNA is TGTGCCAGAGTATGGAGACAGGCAGATAGCAATCAGCCCCAGCATTTT. This gives the protein CARVWRQADSNQPQHF.

This chain uses TRBV12-3 or TRBV12-4 with TRBJ2-5; D might be TRBD1 (5 bases). CDR3 length: 13 residues. V dropped 1 base and J dropped 9 bases, with 12 bases sitting between them. The CDR3 reads CASSLEPLQAQYF. CDR3 sequence (DNA): TGTGCCAGCAGTTTAGAGCCCTTACAGGCCCAGTACTTC.

The chain links TRBV24-1 to TRBJ2-2; 10 bases are shared with TRBD2. V was clipped by 0 bases and J by 4 bases; unmatched bases: 7. The CDR3 contains 18 residues. The germline gives CDR1 KGHDR, CDR2 SFDVKD. Here the CDR3 reads CATSDLSSGGGTTGELFF. The CDR3 DNA follows: TGTGCCACCAGTGATTTGTCTAGCGGGGGAGGTACCACCGGGGAGCTGTTTTTT.